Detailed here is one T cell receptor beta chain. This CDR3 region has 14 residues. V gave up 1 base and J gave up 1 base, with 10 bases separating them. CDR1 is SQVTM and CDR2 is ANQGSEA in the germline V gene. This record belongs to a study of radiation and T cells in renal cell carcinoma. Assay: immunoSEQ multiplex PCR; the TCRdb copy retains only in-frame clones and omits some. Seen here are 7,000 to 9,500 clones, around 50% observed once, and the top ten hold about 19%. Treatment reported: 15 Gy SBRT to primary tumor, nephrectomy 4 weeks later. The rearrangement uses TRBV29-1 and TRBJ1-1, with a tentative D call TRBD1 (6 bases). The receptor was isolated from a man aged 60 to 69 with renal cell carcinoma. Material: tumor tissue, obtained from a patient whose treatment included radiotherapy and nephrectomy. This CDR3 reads CSVEARGGNTEAFF. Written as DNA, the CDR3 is TGCAGCGTTGAAGCTAGGGGGGGGAACACTGAAGCTTTCTTT.